The next 30 T cell receptor beta chains were all read from a single sample in a study of shared clonotypes between healthy human individuals. Here immunoSEQ multiplex PCR was the method, and the copy in TCRdb shows in-frame clones only, minus some. The data show hundreds of thousands of clones, roughly 77% seen once. Source material: PBMCs. The receptors originated from a woman in her thirties or forties in good health. Some clones in this sample may be carry-over from other donors' samples.

This clone showed up just a few times. The chain couples TRBV28 to TRBJ1-1; D is perhaps TRBD1 (5 bases). The V end lost 1 base, the J end lost 10 bases, and 13 bases lay between the germline ends. The CDR3 covers 13 residues. The germline CDR1 and CDR2 sequences are MDHEN and SYDVKM. CDR3 nucleotides: TGTGCCAGCAGTTTATTCGGGGGAAGAAGAGCTTTCTTT. Translating it yields CASSLFGGRRAFF.

The chain has TRBV5-1 and TRBJ2-7; D remains unclear. This CDR3 comprises 15 residues. The germline V gene encodes CDR1 SGHRS and CDR2 YFSETQ. V lost 0 bases and J 0 bases, leaving 10 bases between the germline ends. The CDR3 region is CASSLEAVNSYEQYF. The CDR3 region has the DNA TGCGCCAGCAGCTTGGAGGCAGTGAACTCCTACGAGCAGTACTTC.

This chain links TRBV6-1 with TRBJ2-7, with TRBD1 matching over 9 bases. CDR1 is MNHNS, CDR2 SASEGT, per germline. V trimming: 5 bases; J trimming: 6 bases; junction bases outside the gene matches: 8. This CDR3 has 14 residues. The CDR3 reads CASSNSGTGTEQYF. The CDR3 DNA reads TGTGCCAGCAGTAATTCCGGGACAGGGACCGAGCAGTACTTC.

This CDR3 reads CASTTSGDRGGYTF. CDR3 coding DNA: TGTGCCAGCACAACATCCGGGGATAGGGGTGGCTACACCTTC. This chain links TRBV6-5 with TRBJ1-2, with D possibly TRBD1 on 5 matching bases. Germline CDR1 and CDR2: MNHEY and SVGAGI. V lost 7 bases and J lost 7, with 19 bases in between. This CDR3 is 14 amino acids long.

The rearrangement links TRBV5-4 to TRBJ1-4, with 7 positions matching TRBD1. Looked up from germline, CDR1 is SGHNT and CDR2 is YYREEE (reference sequence). Trimming cost V 2 bases and J 7 bases; bases outside gene matches: 8. The CDR3 extends over 15 amino acids. The CDR3 protein is CASSFGQVGGEKLFF. The DNA for the CDR3 is TGTGCCAGCAGCTTCGGACAGGTGGGGGGTGAAAAACTGTTTTTT.

The table lists this clone with a few counts. The chain joins TRBV11-2 to TRBJ2-7, with D hard to call. Germline-derived CDR1 and CDR2 are SGHAT and FQNNGV. Between the trimmed V and J ends, which lost 1 base and 6 bases, there was a span of 4 bases. The CDR3 is 11 amino acids. CDR3 nucleotide sequence: TGTGCCAGCAGCTTAGTGGGCGAGCAGTACTTC. Encoded protein: CASSLVGEQYF.

The chain combines TRBV30 with TRBJ2-5, with 9 nucleotides matching TRBD2. The germline V gene encodes CDR1 GTSNPN and CDR2 SVGIG (reference sequence). This CDR3 has 15 amino acids. Trimming cost V 3 bases and J 5 bases; bases outside gene matches: 10. CDR3 residues: CAWRTSGIRWETQYF. The DNA for the CDR3 is TGTGCCTGGAGGACTAGCGGAATAAGGTGGGAGACCCAGTACTTC.

This clone was observed a handful of times. A much larger clone lies one base from this, so it may be a read error. The sample carries other DNA sequences with the same CDR3. This sequence joins TRBV10-1 and TRBJ2-7; the D is unclear. Germline loops: CDR1 WNHNN, CDR2 SYGVQD (reference sequence). The CDR3 spans 12 residues. With 0 bases removed from V and 4 bases from J, the gap between germline ends came to 4 bases. This CDR3 is CASSESGYEQYF. The DNA for the CDR3 is TGCGCCAGCAGTGAGTCAGGGTACGAGCAGTACTTC.

The chain has TRBV6-1 and TRBJ2-7, with 7 bases fitting TRBD1. The CDR3 totals 14 residues. Germline lookup yields CDR1 MNHNS and CDR2 SASEGT. Losses at the gene ends were 5 bases for V and 3 bases for J; bases not matched to a gene: 7. CDR3 nucleotide sequence: TGTGCCAGCAGTTATGACAGGGCGGTCTACGAGCAGTACTTC. Protein: CASSYDRAVYEQYF.

The chain joins TRBV28 to TRBJ1-5; 8 bases match TRBD1. CDR1 is MDHEN and CDR2 is SYDVKM in the germline V gene. The CDR3 spans 15 residues. With 8 bases clipped from V and 7 bases from J, the junction kept 13 bases outside the gene matches. The CDR3 region has the DNA TGTGCCAGCGATACGGGGCAGGGGGCCCGGCAGCCCCAGCATTTT. Residues: CASDTGQGARQPQHF.

The rearrangement joins TRBV5-1 to TRBJ1-1; D gene ambiguous. Trimming removed 0 bases at V and 8 bases at J, with 8 bases between. Germline CDR1 reads SGHRS; CDR2 reads YFSETQ. The CDR3 extends over 12 amino acids. CDR3 sequence: CASSLGQTEAFF. The CDR3 DNA is TGCGCCAGCAGCTTGGGGCAGACAGAAGCTTTCTTT.

The rearrangement uses TRBV5-1 and TRBJ2-7; unclear D gene. Germline V gene lookup returns CDR1 SGHRS and CDR2 YFSETQ. The CDR3 covers 14 residues. Trimming shortened V by 3 bases and J by 3 bases, and 13 bases separated the two germline ends. This CDR3 reads CASSYGPMRYEQYF. CDR3 coding DNA: TGCGCCAGCAGCTATGGTCCGATGCGCTACGAGCAGTACTTC.

The chain is built from TRBV7-3 and TRBJ2-6, with 8 bases aligning to TRBD2. The V gene's germline CDR1 is SGHTA and CDR2 FQGTGA. The CDR3 spans 18 residues. V was pared by 5 bases and J by 0 bases, with 9 bases of the junction left unmatched. The CDR3 DNA is TGTGCCAGCAGCCCCCCGGGGGGGCGGAGCTCTGGGGCCAACGTCCTGACTTTC. Translating gives CASSPPGGRSSGANVLTF.

This chain connects TRBV7-6 to TRBJ2-7; 11 bases fit TRBD2. CDR3 length: 14 residues. Per germline, CDR1 SGHVS and CDR2 FNYEAQ. With 4 bases clipped from V and 5 bases from J, the junction kept 4 bases outside the gene matches. The CDR3 loop is CASSSSGRSHEQYF. The CDR3 nucleotides read TGTGCCAGCAGCTCTAGCGGGAGGAGTCACGAGCAGTACTTC.

The chain uses TRBV10-3 and TRBJ2-7; 9 bases fit TRBD1. Per germline, CDR1 ENHRY and CDR2 SYGVKD. J gave up 4 bases and V 4 bases, and 8 bases lay outside the gene matches. CDR3 length equals 15 residues. CDR3 sequence reads: CAISGPGQGSYEQYF. As DNA, the CDR3 is TGTGCCATCAGTGGGCCGGGACAGGGTTCATACGAGCAGTACTTC.

The chain combines TRBV6-5 with TRBJ2-7; D not resolved. This CDR3 contains 12 residues. V lost 1 base and J lost 6, with 7 bases in between. Germline V lookup: CDR1 MNHEY, CDR2 SVGAGI. The CDR3 protein is CASSYWGTEQYF. In nucleotides, the CDR3 is TGTGCCAGCAGTTACTGGGGTACCGAGCAGTACTTC.

This clone came up once. In the same sample, other DNA sequences code for this CDR3. V is TRBV5-1 and J is TRBJ2-2; 9 bases match TRBD1. There are 14 residues in the CDR3. J lost 4 bases, V lost 4 bases, and 2 bases had no gene match. Germline CDR1 and CDR2: SGHRS and YFSETQ. The CDR3 DNA reads TGCGCCAGCAGCCCGACAGGGGGCACCGGGGAGCTGTTTTTT. Translated, it gives CASSPTGGTGELFF.

The genes are TRBV7-2 and TRBJ2-7; D perhaps matches TRBD2 (5 bases). The CDR3 length is 15 residues. V dropped 7 bases and J dropped 1 base, with 17 bases sitting between them. Germline CDR1 is SGHTA and CDR2 is FQGNSA. CDR3 residues: CASTSGGLTSYEQYF. CDR3 DNA: TGTGCCAGCACGTCTGGAGGTCTGACTTCCTACGAGCAGTACTTC.

This chain joins TRBV27 and TRBJ2-7; D is ambiguous. The CDR3 runs to 14 residues. The V gene lost 2 bases and the J gene lost 3 bases, with 11 bases spanning the gap. Germline values: CDR1 MNHEY, CDR2 SMNVEV (reference sequence). CDR3 in DNA: TGTGCCAGCAGTTTAACCGACCCCGTCTACGAGCAGTACTTC. Protein product: CASSLTDPVYEQYF.

This clone was recorded once. DNA of the CDR3: TGTGCCAGCAGTTTATGGGGGGCGGGGGGCTACACCTTC. Translating it yields CASSLWGAGGYTF. The genes are TRBV27 and TRBJ1-2; weak D call: TRBD1 (6 bases). This CDR3 region has 13 residues. The germline V and J ends were trimmed by 1 base and 8 bases, with 11 bases remaining between them. CDR1 is MNHEY and CDR2 is SMNVEV in the germline V gene (reference sequence).

The chain employs TRBV7-3 and TRBJ2-1; no firm D call. Trimming shortened V by 2 bases and J by 6 bases, and 8 bases separated the two germline ends. The germline gives CDR1 SGHTA, CDR2 FQGTGA. The CDR3 spans 13 residues. Here the CDR3 reads CASSLGFLNEQFF. As DNA, the CDR3 is TGTGCCAGCAGCTTAGGGTTCCTCAATGAGCAGTTCTTC.

The chain combines TRBV5-6 with TRBJ2-2; the match to TRBD2 covers 8 bases. The V segment lost 0 bases and the J segment 5 bases; nucleotides outside the gene matches: 3. Germline V CDR1 and CDR2: SGHDT, YYEEEE. This CDR3 is built from 15 residues. The CDR3 DNA reads as TGTGCCAGCAGCTTGGCCGGGACTAGGACCGGGGAGCTGTTTTTT. Translation gives CASSLAGTRTGELFF.

The V gene is TRBV5-4, the J gene TRBJ2-7; D uncertain. Germline V lookup: CDR1 SGHNT, CDR2 YYREEE (reference sequence). This CDR3 comprises 15 residues. V was shortened by 0 bases and J by 0 bases, with 10 bases between the two germline ends. The CDR3 here is CASSLASFSSYEQYF. The CDR3 DNA reads TGTGCCAGCAGCTTGGCCTCATTTAGCTCCTACGAGCAGTACTTC.

This chain uses TRBV2 with TRBJ2-7; D remains ambiguous. Germline V gives CDR1 SNHLY, CDR2 FYNNEI. The CDR3 runs to 11 residues. Trimming stripped 6 bases from V and 3 bases from J, with 6 bases between. In nucleotides, the CDR3 is TGTGCCAGCAGGGAGAGCTACGAGCAGTACTTC. Its translation is CASRESYEQYF. The variable domain in full, with the rest retrieved from reference TRBV2 and TRBJ2-7, is EPEVTQTPSHQVTQMGQEVILRCVPISNHLYFYWYRQILGQKVEFLVSFYNNEISEKSEIFDDQFSVERPDGSNFTLKIRSTKLEDSAMYFCASRESYEQYFGPGTRLTVT.

This clone was seen repeatedly, ten times or more. The gene calls are TRBV19 and TRBJ1-5, with 9 bases aligning to TRBD1. CDR1 is LNHDA, CDR2 SQIVND, per germline (reference sequence). V trimming: 5 bases; J trimming: 6 bases; junction bases outside the gene matches: 8. This CDR3 comprises 15 residues. Here the CDR3 reads CASSLSTGGGQPQHF. CDR3 in DNA: TGTGCCAGTAGTCTTTCGACAGGGGGTGGTCAGCCCCAGCATTTT.

The chain recombines TRBV7-2 with TRBJ2-1; a possible D gene is TRBD2 (6 bases). The V gene's germline CDR1 is SGHTA and CDR2 FQGNSA. CDR3 size: 15 residues. Trimming took off 3 bases at V and 2 bases at J, with 11 bases between the two ends. CDR3 sequence reads: CASSFDGRAYNEQFF. The CDR3 region has the DNA TGTGCCAGCAGCTTTGACGGGAGAGCCTACAATGAGCAGTTCTTC.

CDR3 DNA sequence: TGTGCCAGCAAAATAAGGTCCGGGGAGCTGTTTTTT. Protein sequence: CASKIRSGELFF. The chain carries TRBV28 and TRBJ2-2; D call uncertain. The V gene's germline CDR1 is MDHEN and CDR2 SYDVKM. Trimming removed 7 bases from V and 6 bases from J, with 9 bases in between. The CDR3 runs to 12 residues.

This clone was seen just once. The CDR3 DNA reads TGTGCCAGCACCGAGACAGGGGGCGGCTACTATGGCTACACCTTC. Amino acids: CASTETGGGYYGYTF. The rearrangement uses TRBV6-5 and TRBJ1-2; TRBD1 aligns across 10 bases. Germline CDR1 MNHEY, CDR2 SVGAGI. The V and J ends lost 7 bases and 3 bases, in that order; junction bases with no gene match: 8. There are 15 residues in the CDR3.

The chain recombines TRBV7-8 with TRBJ1-4; D not certain. V lost 1 base to trimming and J lost 4 bases, with 7 bases between them. This CDR3 contains 14 residues. From germline, CDR1 is SGHVS and CDR2 FQNEAQ. The DNA of the CDR3 is TGTGCCAGCAGCTTAGGGCCCAATAATGAAAAACTGTTTTTT. Amino acid sequence: CASSLGPNNEKLFF.

The V gene is TRBV7-9, the J gene TRBJ2-1; 9 nucleotides agree with TRBD2. Germline V CDR1 and CDR2: SEHNR, FQNEAQ (reference sequence). The CDR3 runs to 14 residues. The junction had 8 bases not matched to a gene; V was cut back by 4 bases and J by 10 bases. The CDR3, as DNA: TGTGCCAGCAGCTCTAGCGGGGCCCACCCAGAGCAGTTCTTC. Translating it yields CASSSSGAHPEQFF.